This TCR beta chain was observed in a study of blood T cell repertoires in COVID-19. Looking at the study overall: PBMCs, B-cell-depleted T cells, or T cells provided the cDNA or gDNA that made up the material.

This clone showed up just once. TCRdb's table, derived via immunoSEQ multiplex PCR, lists solely in-frame clones and lacks some. In the table there are under 200,000 clones, around 80% of which are singletons. Trimming at V came to 0 bases and at J to 4 bases, leaving 5 bases not matched to a gene. The germline V gene encodes CDR1 SGHDT and CDR2 YYEEEE. The CDR3 is 16 amino acids. The receptor was isolated from a man between 60 and 70 years old with acute or convalescent COVID-19. The rearrangement links TRBV5-6 to TRBJ2-1; the match to TRBD2 covers 9 bases. Sequencing was performed on peripheral blood. CDR3: CASSLVASGAYNEQFF. CDR3 nucleotide sequence: TGTGCCAGCAGCTTGGTGGCTAGCGGGGCTTACAATGAGCAGTTCTTC.